A selection of T cell receptor beta chains follows, all from one sample in a study of blood T cell repertoires in COVID-19. Sequencing was performed with immunoSEQ multiplex PCR; in TCRdb, only in-frame clones are kept and a portion is missing. Here the sample spans about 78,000 clones, 90% being singletons. The sample was peripheral blood. Every receptor here comes from a woman between 45 and 65 years old in a cohort sampled during active COVID-19. CDR3s include the opening cysteine and the closing phenylalanine or tryptophan. D genes are given only for firm matches. Part of the rows lack a size; the others show once, few, many or a class for expanded clones.

14	TRBV10-1	-	TRBJ1-1	-	CASSESTINTEAFF	TGCGCCAGCAGTGAGTCCACAATAAACACTGAAGCTTTCTTT
15	TRBV28	-	TRBJ2-7	-	CASGWGNGGEDEQYF	TGTGCCAGCGGGTGGGGAAATGGAGGGGAAGACGAGCAGTACTTC
13	TRBV7-2	-	TRBJ2-7	TRBD1	CASSKGQAYEQYF	TGTGCCAGCAGCAAGGGACAGGCCTACGAGCAGTACTTC
14	TRBV7-2	-	TRBJ2-3	TRBD2	CASSLPGRADTQYF	TGTGCCAGCAGCTTACCGGGGAGGGCAGATACGCAGTATTTT
14	TRBV7-9	-	TRBJ2-7	TRBD2	CASSGRTSGYEQYF	TGTGCCAGCAGCGGCCGGACTAGCGGGTACGAGCAGTACTTC
15	TRBV28	-	TRBJ2-5	-	CASSFLERSEETQYF	TGTGCCAGCAGTTTCTTAGAGAGGTCGGAGGAGACCCAGTACTTC
14	TRBV5-8	-	TRBJ2-1	-	CASSQMFTAVEQFF	TGTGCCAGCAGCCAAATGTTCACAGCCGTTGAGCAGTTCTTC
17	TRBV5-1	-	TRBJ1-4	TRBD1	CASSPGGTGGNNEKLFF	TGCGCCAGCAGCCCCGGCGGGACAGGGGGCAATAATGAAAAACTGTTTTTT
15	TRBV6-5	-	TRBJ2-3	-	CASSYSRGLRDTQYF	TGTGCCAGCAGTTACTCTCGCGGGCTAAGGGATACGCAGTATTTT
13	TRBV25-1	-	TRBJ2-5	-	CASRGVSRETQYF	TGTGCCAGCAGAGGGGTCAGCAGAGAGACCCAGTACTTC
17	TRBV24-1	-	TRBJ2-3	TRBD2	CATSDPPSGPSTDTQYF	TGTGCCACCAGTGATCCTCCTAGCGGTCCTAGCACAGATACGCAGTATTTT
15	TRBV10-3	-	TRBJ2-2	TRBD1	CAIRPGQGYTGELFF	TGTGCCATCAGGCCGGGACAGGGTTACACCGGGGAGCTGTTTTTT
17	TRBV4-2	-	TRBJ2-5	TRBD2	CASSPTALGEGQETQYF	TGTGCCAGCAGCCCTACGGCCCTGGGGGAGGGCCAGGAGACCCAGTACTTC
16	TRBV19	few	TRBJ2-3	-	CASSSILITPTDTQYF	TGTGCCAGTAGCTCGATCCTGATTACACCCACAGATACGCAGTATTTT
15	TRBV4-1	-	TRBJ2-7	-	CASSPFGPSSYEQYF	TGCGCCAGCAGCCCCTTCGGCCCTAGCTCCTACGAGCAGTACTTC
14	TRBV19	-	TRBJ1-1	-	CASSIGTANTEAFF	TGTGCCAGTAGTATAGGGACAGCGAACACTGAAGCTTTCTTT
15	TRBV28	-	TRBJ1-4	-	CASSLEGGGDEKLFF	TGTGCCAGCAGTTTAGAGGGAGGCGGCGATGAAAAACTGTTTTTT
16	TRBV3-1/TRBV3-2	-	TRBJ2-7	-	CASSQAHSGGRTEQYF	TGTGCCAGCAGCCAAGCTCACAGTGGGGGCAGGACCGAGCAGTACTTC
17	TRBV19	-	TRBJ2-1	-	CASSTQSGRGTYNEQFF	TGTGCCAGTAGTACCCAAAGTGGGCGGGGCACCTACAATGAGCAGTTCTTC
14	TRBV19	-	TRBJ1-6	-	CASSISGFNSPLHF	TGTGCCAGTAGTATCTCGGGGTTTAATTCACCCCTCCACTTT
15	TRBV9	-	TRBJ2-1	TRBD2	CASSPWGAGDNEQFF	TGTGCCAGCAGCCCCTGGGGAGCGGGAGACAATGAGCAGTTCTTC
19	TRBV28	-	TRBJ2-6	TRBD1	CASSLGILSAGQGAGDLTF	TGTGCCAGCAGCCTTGGCATTCTCTCGGCGGGACAGGGGGCCGGCGACCTGACTTTC
16	TRBV27	once	TRBJ2-3	TRBD1	CASSLIPGTVTDTQYF	TGTGCCAGCAGTTTAATTCCCGGGACAGTAACAGATACGCAGTATTTT
14	TRBV6-6	few	TRBJ1-3	-	CASRETGSGNTIYF	TGTGCCAGCAGGGAGACAGGCTCTGGAAACACCATATATTTT
14	TRBV7-9	-	TRBJ2-3	-	CASSRRGEADTQYF	TGTGCCAGCAGCAGGCGGGGAGAAGCAGATACGCAGTATTTT
16	TRBV6-2/TRBV6-3	-	TRBJ1-1	-	CASSYGTWTGNTEAFF	TGTGCCAGCAGTTACGGAACGTGGACTGGGAACACTGAAGCTTTCTTT
13	TRBV30	-	TRBJ2-5	-	CAWSVLPQETQYF	TGTGCCTGGAGTGTACTACCGCAAGAGACCCAGTACTTC
13	TRBV11-2	-	TRBJ2-7	-	CASSTVQGYEQYF	TGTGCCAGCAGTACCGTACAGGGCTACGAGCAGTACTTC
13	TRBV7-3	-	TRBJ2-3	TRBD2	CASTGGSTDTQYF	TGTGCCAGCACGGGGGGGAGCACAGATACGCAGTATTTT
15	TRBV7-2	-	TRBJ2-7	TRBD1	CASSPPGRGPYEQYF	TGTGCCAGCAGCCCCCCGGGCAGGGGGCCTTACGAGCAGTACTTC
13	TRBV19	few	TRBJ1-1	-	CASSNRGRTEAFF	TGTGCCAGTAGTAATAGGGGAAGGACTGAAGCTTTCTTT
17	TRBV19	-	TRBJ1-5	TRBD1	CASSISRGQGGDQPQHF	TGTGCCAGTAGTATTTCCCGTGGACAGGGGGGAGATCAGCCCCAGCATTTT
16	TRBV27	-	TRBJ2-6	-	CASSLVGVPGANVLTF	TGTGCCAGCAGTTTGGTAGGAGTGCCTGGGGCCAACGTCCTGACTTTC
16	TRBV10-2	-	TRBJ2-3	TRBD2	CASSEWAGGETDTQYF	TGCGCCAGCAGTGAGTGGGCGGGAGGGGAAACAGATACGCAGTATTTT
15	TRBV4-2	-	TRBJ1-6	-	CASSQDRGNPSPLHF	TGTGCCAGCAGCCAAGATCGCGGGAACCCTTCACCCCTCCACTTT
14	TRBV2	-	TRBJ1-5	TRBD1	CASSGTGGSQPQHF	TGTGCCAGCAGTGGGACAGGGGGCAGTCAGCCCCAGCATTTT
16	TRBV19	-	TRBJ2-3	TRBD2	CASSPGLAGGTDTQYF	TGTGCCAGTAGTCCCGGACTAGCGGGGGGCACAGATACGCAGTATTTT
14	TRBV13	once	TRBJ1-2	-	CASSLSRPAGGYTF	TGTGCCAGCAGCTTAAGCCGACCCGCGGGGGGCTACACCTTC
16	TRBV6-5	-	TRBJ1-2	TRBD1	CASSYSGSPGGYGYTF	TGTGCCAGCAGTTACTCGGGTTCGCCAGGGGGCTATGGCTACACCTTC
16	TRBV18	once	TRBJ2-3	-	CASSPRTDSGTDTQYF	TGTGCCAGCTCACCCCGGACAGATTCTGGCACAGATACGCAGTATTTT
13	TRBV29-1	once	TRBJ1-2	-	CSVGGLGSYGYTF	TGCAGCGTTGGAGGATTGGGGAGCTATGGCTACACCTTC
17	TRBV29-1	-	TRBJ1-1	TRBD1	CSIRGLGDRNLNTEAFF	TGCAGCATAAGGGGTTTAGGGGACAGAAATTTGAACACTGAAGCTTTCTTT
15	TRBV6-5	-	TRBJ2-1	-	CASMLDLSSYNEQFF	TGTGCCAGCATGCTGGACTTGAGCTCCTACAATGAGCAGTTCTTC
19	TRBV5-1	-	TRBJ2-1	-	CASSLEAGDDPLSHNEQFF	TGCGCCAGCAGCTTGGAGGCAGGGGATGACCCACTCTCTCACAATGAGCAGTTCTTC
16	TRBV15	-	TRBJ2-3	TRBD2	CATGSIALAGTDTQYF	TGTGCCACCGGCAGCATAGCTCTAGCGGGCACAGATACGCAGTATTTT
14	TRBV6-5	-	TRBJ2-6	-	CASSLGVGANVLTF	TGTGCCAGCAGTTTAGGAGTGGGGGCCAACGTCCTGACTTTC
15	TRBV10-3	-	TRBJ2-7	-	CAISESDSPFHEQYF	TGTGCCATCAGTGAGTCGGACTCCCCCTTCCACGAGCAGTACTTC
14	TRBV6-2/TRBV6-3	once	TRBJ2-1	TRBD2	CASSLGLATNEQFF	TGTGCCAGCAGTTTGGGACTAGCGACCAATGAGCAGTTCTTC
17	TRBV29-1	-	TRBJ1-2	TRBD1	CSVGGTGAKKDYYGYTF	TGCAGCGTTGGCGGGACAGGGGCAAAGAAAGACTACTATGGCTACACCTTC